The next 23 T cell receptor beta chains were all read from a single sample in a study of blood T cell repertoires in COVID-19. Clones were sequenced by immunoSEQ multiplex PCR, and TCRdb holds only the in-frame ones, with some missing. The sample holds around 140,000 clones; 85% are singletons and the top ten take 2.6%. Sequenced sample: peripheral blood. These receptors were taken from a human donor with acute or convalescent COVID-19. The donor label of this sample is uncertain.

The chain carries TRBV29-1 and TRBJ2-3; 9 nucleotides line up with TRBD2. V trimming: 8 bases; J trimming: 2 bases; junction bases outside the gene matches: 5. CDR3 length equals 13 residues. Germline V CDR1 and CDR2: SQVTM, ANQGSEA. This CDR3 reads CSSAGGVTDTQYF. The DNA of the CDR3 is TGCAGCTCTGCGGGGGGGGTCACAGATACGCAGTATTTT.

In its sample, this clone was seen once. This chain connects TRBV19 to TRBJ1-1, with 7 bases that match TRBD1. From germline, CDR1 is LNHDA and CDR2 SQIVND (reference sequence). The CDR3 sequence is 13 residues long. The ends lost 5 bases at V and 3 bases at J; junction bases unmatched: 3. The CDR3 here is CASSQGVDTEAFF. For the CDR3, the DNA is TGTGCCAGTAGTCAGGGGGTGGACACTGAAGCTTTCTTT.

The rearrangement uses TRBV18 and TRBJ2-7; weak D call: TRBD2 (5 bases). This CDR3 contains 13 residues. With 3 bases removed from V and 2 bases from J, the gap between germline ends came to 8 bases. CDR1 is KGHSH and CDR2 is LQKENI in the germline V gene. This CDR3 is CASSPETTYEQYF. CDR3 coding DNA: TGTGCCAGCTCACCCGAGACTACCTACGAGCAGTACTTC.

This chain uses TRBV2 with TRBJ1-2; D gene unclear. Trimming stripped 8 bases from V and 2 bases from J, with 9 bases between. In germline, CDR1 is SNHLY, CDR2 FYNNEI. The CDR3 runs to 12 residues. CDR3 bases: TGTGCCAGCTCGATAGTCAACTATGGCTACACCTTC. It translates to CASSIVNYGYTF.

Here the CDR3 DNA reads TGTGCCAGTTCCTCTAAAGGGGTATCCTATAATTCACCCCTCCACTTT. The encoded protein is CASSSKGVSYNSPLHF. The rearrangement uses TRBV27 and TRBJ1-6; D may be TRBD1 (5 bases). The CDR3 extends over 16 amino acids. V was cut by 9 bases and J by 1 base, with 16 bases left in between. Germline CDR1 reads MNHEY; CDR2 reads SMNVEV (reference sequence).

The chain recombines TRBV5-1 with TRBJ2-3; no definite D call. V was clipped by 2 bases and J by 3 bases, with 13 bases between them. CDR3 length equals 15 residues. The germline V gene encodes CDR1 SGHRS and CDR2 YFSETQ. DNA for the CDR3: TGCGCCAGCAGCTTTATCGGGTTCAATACAGATACGCAGTATTTT. Encoded protein: CASSFIGFNTDTQYF.

The CDR3 DNA follows: TGTGCCACCAGCAGATTTCAACAGGGGGCCACCGGGGAGCTGTTTTTT. Its translation: CATSRFQQGATGELFF. The chain recombines TRBV15 with TRBJ2-2, with 9 bases fitting TRBD1. Germline V gene data show CDR1 as LNHNV and CDR2 as YYDKDF (reference sequence). The trim removed 2 bases at V and 4 bases at J, leaving 5 bases unmatched. The CDR3 runs 16 residues.

This clone was recorded a few times. V usage is TRBV5-8 and J usage is TRBJ1-6, with TRBD1 matching over 8 bases. This CDR3 region has 15 residues. V dropped 2 bases and J dropped 8; count of bases not matched to a gene: 6. Germline V gives CDR1 SGHTS, CDR2 YDEGEE. CDR3 in DNA: TGTGCCAGCAGCTTAGGGGACAGGAGGGATTCACCCCTCCACTTT. Translated: CASSLGDRRDSPLHF.

The chain employs TRBV5-1 and TRBJ1-3; weak D call: TRBD1 (5 bases). V gave up 0 bases and J gave up 0 bases, with 7 bases separating them. In germline, CDR1 is SGHRS, CDR2 YFSETQ. The CDR3 length is 15 residues. The CDR3 DNA reads TGCGCCAGCAGCTTGGGACAGTCCTCTGGAAACACCATATATTTT. It is translated as CASSLGQSSGNTIYF.

This chain uses TRBV28 with TRBJ2-7, with D uncertain. Trimming took 5 bases from V and 6 from J, leaving 14 bases between them. The CDR3 runs to 13 residues. Germline CDR1 reads MDHEN; CDR2 reads SYDVKM. Here the CDR3 reads CASSPITGAEQYV. The CDR3 bases are TGTGCCAGCAGTCCGATTACCGGTGCCGAGCAGTACGTC.

This clone was seen only once. The J gene is TRBJ1-5, the V gene TRBV7-8; D is uncertain. The CDR3 totals 15 residues. Trimming took 3 bases from V and 6 from J, leaving 15 bases between them. Germline V gene data show CDR1 as SGHVS and CDR2 as FQNEAQ. CDR3 coding DNA: TGTGCCAGCAGCTTTAAGGTTGGGGAGGGTCAGCCCCAGCATTTT. Translating it yields CASSFKVGEGQPQHF.

This chain uses TRBV5-5 with TRBJ2-2; 9 nucleotides line up with TRBD2. CDR3 length: 15 residues. The germline V gene encodes CDR1 SGHKS and CDR2 YYEKEE (reference sequence). The trim removed 6 bases at V and 5 bases at J, leaving 8 bases unmatched. The CDR3 DNA reads TGTGCCAGCACCCCGACTAGCGGCCCGACCGGGGAGCTGTTTTTT. This encodes CASTPTSGPTGELFF. Full variable domain (outside the CDR3, taken from reference TRBV5-5 and TRBJ2-2): DAGVTQSPTHLIKTRGQQVTLRCSPISGHKSVSWYQQVLGQGPQFIFQYYEKEERGRGNFPDRFSARQFPNYSSELNVNALLLGDSALYLCASTPTSGPTGELFFGEGSRLTVL.

This chain joins TRBV4-2 and TRBJ1-5; 7 positions match TRBD1. This CDR3 has 18 residues. Germline V gene lookup returns CDR1 LGHNA and CDR2 YNFKEQ. With 3 bases clipped from V and 2 bases from J, the junction kept 13 bases outside the gene matches. CDR3 protein: CASSQGLRGAGGNQPQHF. CDR3 bases: TGTGCCAGCAGCCAGGGCCTCAGGGGGGCTGGGGGCAATCAGCCCCAGCATTTT.

This clone appeared a single time. The J gene is TRBJ2-1, the V gene TRBV6-1; possible D gene TRBD2, 6 bases. CDR1 is MNHNS and CDR2 is SASEGT in the germline V gene. The V end lost 3 bases, the J end lost 0 bases, and 6 bases lay between the germline ends. This CDR3 contains 14 residues. CDR3 DNA: TGTGCCAGCAGTGACGGGAGCTCCTACAATGAGCAGTTCTTC. This gives the protein CASSDGSSYNEQFF.

The rearrangement joins TRBV11-2 to TRBJ1-2; perhaps TRBD1 as D (5 bases). The germline V gene has CDR1 SGHAT and CDR2 FQNNGV. The CDR3 runs 13 residues. V was cut by 0 bases and J by 6 bases, with 8 bases left in between. The CDR3 here is CASSLEVGDGYTF. CDR3 DNA: TGTGCCAGCAGCTTAGAGGTAGGGGATGGCTACACCTTC.

The chain couples TRBV9 to TRBJ2-7, with 7 bases matching TRBD1. The CDR3 has 15 amino acids. The ends lost 0 bases at V and 3 bases at J; junction bases unmatched: 6. Germline CDR1 is SGDLS and CDR2 is YYNGEE. DNA for the CDR3: TGTGCCAGCAGCGTAGATGGGACAGAACGCTACGAGCAGTACTTC. Protein product: CASSVDGTERYEQYF.

The rearrangement joins TRBV6-5 to TRBJ1-2; D is perhaps TRBD1 (6 bases). V was shortened by 7 bases and J by 4 bases, with 13 bases between the two germline ends. Germline CDR1 reads MNHEY; CDR2 reads SVGAGI. This CDR3 has 13 residues. The CDR3 here is CASNPRGFYGYTF. CDR3 DNA sequence: TGTGCCAGCAACCCTAGGGGGTTCTATGGCTACACCTTC.

CDR3: CASRKLSTDTQYF. The CDR3 DNA sequence: TGTGCCAGCAGGAAGCTTTCCACAGATACGCAGTATTTT. This chain joins TRBV6-5 and TRBJ2-3; no definite D call. Trimming removed 6 bases from V and 2 bases from J, with 9 bases in between. Germline CDR1 MNHEY, CDR2 SVGAGI. The CDR3 length is 13 residues.

The CDR3 DNA follows: TGTGCCAGCAGCTCCGGGAAATCAACTAATGAAAAACTGTTTTTT. Its protein is CASSSGKSTNEKLFF. The chain links TRBV7-9 to TRBJ1-4; no reliable D call. Deletions cut 4 bases from V and 0 bases from J, with 9 bases between. The germline gives CDR1 SEHNR, CDR2 FQNEAQ (reference sequence). This CDR3 region has 15 residues.

The chain employs TRBV10-3 and TRBJ2-5, with a weak D call TRBD2 (5 bases). Germline CDR1 ENHRY, CDR2 SYGVKD. The V gene lost 0 bases and the J gene lost 2 bases, with 16 bases spanning the gap. This CDR3 has 17 residues. This CDR3 reads CAISESMQRSDQETQYF. In DNA form, the CDR3 reads TGTGCCATCAGTGAGTCGATGCAGCGGAGCGATCAAGAGACCCAGTACTTC.

The chain carries TRBV4-2 and TRBJ1-5; D unresolved. Germline values: CDR1 LGHNA, CDR2 YNFKEQ. Trimming stripped 1 base from V and 4 bases from J, with 8 bases between. The CDR3 runs to 14 residues. The chain's CDR3 is CASSQGRENQPQHF. CDR3 coding DNA: TGTGCCAGCAGCCAAGGACGGGAGAATCAGCCCCAGCATTTT.

The chain has TRBV6-2 or TRBV6-3 and TRBJ2-7; 11 nucleotides align to TRBD2. The CDR3 is 20 residues long. CDR1 and CDR2 (germline): MNHEY, SVGEGT. V lost 0 bases to trimming and J lost 1 base; unmatched junction nucleotides: 14. The CDR3 sequence is CASSYSTGNYGTSGSYEQYV. The CDR3 nucleotides are TGTGCCAGCAGTTACTCGACGGGGAATTACGGGACTAGCGGTTCCTACGAGCAGTACGTC.

V usage is TRBV7-2 and J usage is TRBJ1-4, with 7 bases identical to TRBD1. The CDR3 is made up of 16 amino acids. CDR1 and CDR2 from the germline V gene are SGHTA and FQGNSA. Trimming took 5 bases from V and 3 from J; bases not matched to a gene: 9. The CDR3 loop is CASSNGQDNPNEKLFF. The CDR3 DNA sequence: TGTGCCAGCAGCAACGGACAGGACAATCCTAATGAAAAACTGTTTTTT. Variable domain in full (rest from reference TRBV7-2 and TRBJ1-4): GAGVSQSPSNKVTEKGKDVELRCDPISGHTALYWYRQSLGQGLEFLIYFQGNSAPDKSGLPSDRFSAERTGGSVSTLTIQRTQQEDSAVYLCASSNGQDNPNEKLFFGSGTQLSVL.